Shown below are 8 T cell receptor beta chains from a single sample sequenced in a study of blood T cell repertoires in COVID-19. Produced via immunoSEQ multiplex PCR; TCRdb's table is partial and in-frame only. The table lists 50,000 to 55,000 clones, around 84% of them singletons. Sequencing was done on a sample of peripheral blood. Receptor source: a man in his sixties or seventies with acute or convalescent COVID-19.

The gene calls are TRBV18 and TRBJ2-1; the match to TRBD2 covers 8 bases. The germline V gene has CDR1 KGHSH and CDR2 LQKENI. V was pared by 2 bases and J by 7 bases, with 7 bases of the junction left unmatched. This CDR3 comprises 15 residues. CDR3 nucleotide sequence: TGTGCCAGCTCACCAAAGACTAGCGACATAAATGAGCAGTTCTTC. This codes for CASSPKTSDINEQFF.

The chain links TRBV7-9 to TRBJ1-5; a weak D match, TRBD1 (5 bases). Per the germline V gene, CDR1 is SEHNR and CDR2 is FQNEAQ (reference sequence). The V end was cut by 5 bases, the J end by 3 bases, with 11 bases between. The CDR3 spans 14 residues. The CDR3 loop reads CASSDRLNNQPQHF. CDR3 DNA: TGTGCCAGCAGCGACAGACTGAACAATCAGCCCCAGCATTTT.

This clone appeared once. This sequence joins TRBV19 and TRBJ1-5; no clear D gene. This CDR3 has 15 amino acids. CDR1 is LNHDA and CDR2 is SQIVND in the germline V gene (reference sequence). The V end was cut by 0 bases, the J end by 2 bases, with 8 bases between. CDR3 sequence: CASSIDRGGNQPQHF. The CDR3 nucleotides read TGTGCCAGTAGTATAGACAGAGGCGGCAATCAGCCCCAGCATTTT. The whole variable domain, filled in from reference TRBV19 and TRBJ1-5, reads DGGITQSPKYLFRKEGQNVTLSCEQNLNHDAMYWYRQDPGQGLRLIYYSQIVNDFQKGDIAEGYSVSREKKESFPLTVTSAQKNPTAFYLCASSIDRGGNQPQHFGDGTRLSIL.

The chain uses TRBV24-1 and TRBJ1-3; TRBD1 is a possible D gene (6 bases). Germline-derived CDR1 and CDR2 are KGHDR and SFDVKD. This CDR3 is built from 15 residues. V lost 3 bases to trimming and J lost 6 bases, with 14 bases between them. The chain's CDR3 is CATSDRTAAKNTIYF. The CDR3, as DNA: TGTGCCACCAGTGATCGGACAGCTGCTAAAAACACCATATATTTT.

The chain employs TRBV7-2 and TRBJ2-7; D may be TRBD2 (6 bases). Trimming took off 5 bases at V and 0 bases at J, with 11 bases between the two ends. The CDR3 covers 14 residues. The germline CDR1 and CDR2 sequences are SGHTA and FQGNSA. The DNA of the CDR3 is TGTGCCAGCAGCCGTGCCGGGAGCTCCTACGAGCAGTACGTC. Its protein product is CASSRAGSSYEQYV.

CDR3 DNA sequence: TGCAGCGTTGCTAGTGGGGCGAATGAGCAGTTCTTC. Translated, it gives CSVASGANEQFF. The chain couples TRBV29-1 to TRBJ2-1, with D maybe TRBD1 (5 bases). Per the germline V gene, CDR1 is SQVTM and CDR2 is ANQGSEA. The CDR3 extends over 12 amino acids. V was cut by 4 bases and J by 7 bases, with 11 bases left in between.

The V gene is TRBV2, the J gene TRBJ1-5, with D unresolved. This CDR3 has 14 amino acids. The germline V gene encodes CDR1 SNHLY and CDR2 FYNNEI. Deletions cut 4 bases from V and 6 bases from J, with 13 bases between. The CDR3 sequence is CASSARTRSQPQHF. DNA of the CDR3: TGTGCCAGCAGTGCAAGAACTCGTAGTCAGCCCCAGCATTTT.

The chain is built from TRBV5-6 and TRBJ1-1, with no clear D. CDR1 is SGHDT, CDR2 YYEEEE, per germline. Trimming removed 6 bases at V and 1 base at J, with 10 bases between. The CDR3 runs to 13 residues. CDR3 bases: TGTGCCAGCATTTCGTCTCGGAACACTGAAGCTTTCTTT. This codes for CASISSRNTEAFF.